The next 24 T cell receptor beta chains were all read from a single sample in a study of cytomegalovirus exposure and HLA in healthy donors (dated by TCRdb to 2015 to 2018). Libraries were built with the immunoSEQ multiplex PCR assay. The multiplex PCR relied on a mix of 60 forward primers for TCR Vbeta segments and 13 reverse primers for TCR Jbeta segments. Imported from immuneACCESS, the table was reduced by TCRdb to in-frame sequences with V and J called. These copies leave out some clones; in studies compared against another copy, an unresolved V gene accounts for under half, and the cause of the remainder is not known. This sample lists about 130,000 clones; 74% were detected once. The top ten clonotypes cover 4.2% of the sample. The sample consisted of PBMCs. The receptors stem from a woman between 50 and 59 years old in good health and CMV-seropositive.

This clone has only one observation. This sequence joins TRBV15 and TRBJ2-1; TRBD1 aligns across 7 bases. Trimming cost V 0 bases and J 5 bases; bases outside gene matches: 13. This CDR3 is built from 18 residues. Germline loops: CDR1 LNHNV, CDR2 YYDKDF (reference sequence). The CDR3 loop is CATSRDRNYRGWNNEQFF. In DNA form, the CDR3 reads TGTGCCACCAGCAGAGATAGGAATTACAGGGGATGGAACAATGAGCAGTTCTTC. The variable domain in full, with the rest retrieved from reference TRBV15 and TRBJ2-1, is DAMVIQNPRYQVTQFGKPVTLSCSQTLNHNVMYWYQQKSSQAPKLLFHYYDKDFNNEADTPDNFQSRRPNTSFCFLDIRSPGLGDTAMYLCATSRDRNYRGWNNEQFFGPGTRLTVL.

The rearrangement joins TRBV19 to TRBJ2-5; 8 nucleotides align to TRBD2. The CDR3 is made up of 12 amino acids. V shed 4 bases, J shed 13 bases, and the junction held 8 bases outside the gene matches. Germline CDR1 LNHDA, CDR2 SQIVND (reference sequence). CDR3 DNA sequence: TGTGCCAGTAGTACCCGGGGGGGCCCCTTGTACTTC. It codes for CASSTRGGPLYF. Full variable domain (remainder filled in from reference TRBV19 and TRBJ2-5): DGGITQSPKYLFRKEGQNVTLSCEQNLNHDAMYWYRQDPGQGLRLIYYSQIVNDFQKGDIAEGYSVSREKKESFPLTVTSAQKNPTAFYLCASSTRGGPLYFGPGTRLLVL.

This clone showed up just a few times. The chain links TRBV7-8 to TRBJ1-6; 7 bases line up with TRBD1. V lost 5 bases and J lost 9; bases outside the gene matches: 10. CDR1 and CDR2 (germline): SGHVS, FQNEAQ. CDR3 length equals 15 residues. The chain's CDR3 is CASSPYQGGSSPLHF. The CDR3 DNA reads TGTGCCAGCAGCCCATACCAAGGGGGCAGTTCACCCCTCCACTTT.

This chain joins TRBV30 and TRBJ1-6; D not resolved. Germline CDR1 is GTSNPN and CDR2 is SVGIG (reference sequence). Trimming took off 5 bases at V and 8 bases at J, with 10 bases between the two ends. The CDR3 runs 12 residues. This CDR3 reads CAWRVQYSPLHF. CDR3 coding DNA: TGTGCCTGGCGGGTGCAATATTCACCCCTCCACTTT.

The chain recombines TRBV7-2 with TRBJ1-2; 8 bases agree with TRBD1. The CDR3 is 15 residues long. The ends lost 5 bases at V and 1 base at J; junction bases unmatched: 6. Germline V CDR1 and CDR2: SGHTA, FQGNSA. CDR3 region: CASSPQGAHNYGYTF. CDR3 nucleotides: TGTGCCAGCAGCCCCCAGGGGGCGCATAACTATGGCTACACCTTC.

The gene calls are TRBV18 and TRBJ2-2; TRBD1 matches at 11 bases. CDR3 length: 16 amino acids. Germline-derived CDR1 and CDR2 are KGHSH and LQKENI. The ends lost 6 bases at V and 4 bases at J; junction bases unmatched: 7. The DNA of the CDR3 is TGTGCCAGCTCCGCCAGCGGGACAGGGGGCACCGGGGAGCTGTTTTTT. Protein sequence: CASSASGTGGTGELFF.

The V gene is TRBV6-5, the J gene TRBJ2-1; weak D call: TRBD1 (5 bases). The CDR3 contains 15 residues. Germline V gene data show CDR1 as MNHEY and CDR2 as SVGAGI. Between the trimmed V and J ends, which lost 6 bases and 0 bases, there was a span of 12 bases. The CDR3, as DNA: TGTGCCAGCAGAGCAGGGCATTCCTCCTACAATGAGCAGTTCTTC. Protein: CASRAGHSSYNEQFF.

The sample holds a few counts of this clone. CDR3 protein: CASSHRDSLSTEAFF. The DNA for the CDR3 is TGTGCCAGCAGCCACCGGGACAGTCTGTCCACTGAAGCTTTCTTT. This chain uses TRBV7-8 with TRBJ1-1, with 7 bases identical to TRBD1. From germline, CDR1 is SGHVS and CDR2 FQNEAQ. V shed 5 bases, J shed 4 bases, and the junction held 10 bases outside the gene matches. The CDR3 is 15 amino acids.

This clone was seen a handful of times. Here the CDR3 reads CASKGTGGFETQYF. DNA of the CDR3: TGTGCCAGCAAAGGGACAGGGGGCTTCGAGACCCAGTACTTC. The chain links TRBV19 to TRBJ2-5, with 12 bases that match TRBD1. The CDR3 is made up of 14 amino acids. The V segment lost 9 bases and the J segment 5 bases; nucleotides outside the gene matches: 7. CDR1 and CDR2 from the germline V gene are LNHDA and SQIVND (reference sequence).

The sample holds a few counts of this clone. This rearrangement joins TRBV7-9 to TRBJ1-5, with D perhaps matching TRBD1 (5 bases). V was trimmed by 1 base and J by 6 bases, leaving 16 bases between them. The CDR3 loop spans 16 amino acids. Germline CDR1 SEHNR, CDR2 FQNEAQ (reference sequence). DNA of the CDR3: TGTGCCAGCAGCTTAGTTGGCAGCGGGGCGGGTCAGCCCCAGCATTTT. Translating gives CASSLVGSGAGQPQHF.

This clone has only one observation. A read error may produce the germline difference seen at one junction end. The chain is built from TRBV7-9 and TRBJ1-1; tentative D call: TRBD1 (5 bases). The germline V gene has CDR1 SEHNR and CDR2 FQNEAQ (reference sequence). CDR3 length equals 15 residues. In DNA form, the CDR3 reads TGTTCCAGCAGCTGGAGGGGTGGGGGGAACACTGAAGCTTTCTTT. Amino acid sequence: CSSSWRGGGNTEAFF.

The V gene is TRBV5-1, the J gene TRBJ2-7; tentatively, D is TRBD1 (7 bases). Germline V gene data show CDR1 as SGHRS and CDR2 as YFSETQ. The ends were cut back, 2 bases at V and 2 bases at J, with 11 bases in the middle. The length of the CDR3 is 14 residues. The CDR3, as DNA: TGCGCCAGCAGCTTCAGGGGGGCTACCTACGAGCAGTACTTC. Protein: CASSFRGATYEQYF.

This chain joins TRBV6-1 and TRBJ2-5; 9 bases fit TRBD1. CDR1 is MNHNS and CDR2 is SASEGT in the germline V gene. The V and J ends lost 5 bases and 2 bases, in that order; junction bases with no gene match: 6. CDR3 length equals 15 residues. The CDR3 nucleotides read TGTGCCAGCAGTACTCAGACAGGGGGGCAAGAGACCCAGTACTTC. Its protein is CASSTQTGGQETQYF.

The rearrangement links TRBV4-1 to TRBJ1-2; D possibly corresponds to TRBD1 (6 bases). This CDR3 comprises 14 residues. Germline CDR1 reads MGHRA; CDR2 reads YSYEKL. Trimming took off 1 base at V and 7 bases at J, with 13 bases between the two ends. The CDR3 spells CASSQAAGALGYTF. The CDR3 DNA sequence: TGCGCCAGCAGCCAAGCAGCAGGGGCCCTTGGCTACACCTTC.

The gene calls are TRBV28 and TRBJ1-5; the match to TRBD1 covers 7 bases. Losses at the gene ends were 5 bases for V and 4 bases for J; bases not matched to a gene: 8. CDR1 MDHEN and CDR2 SYDVKM come from the germline V gene. This CDR3 spans 15 amino acids. As DNA, the CDR3 is TGTGCCAGCAGTCTAACCGGGACAGATAATCAGCCCCAGCATTTT. Its protein is CASSLTGTDNQPQHF.

CDR3 nucleotides: TGTGCCAGCAGCTTGAGTCCAGGAACCTCTGGAAACACCATATATTTT. This encodes CASSLSPGTSGNTIYF. J is TRBJ1-3 and V is TRBV7-2; no firm D call. This CDR3 spans 16 amino acids. The germline CDR1 and CDR2 sequences are SGHTA and FQGNSA. Trimming took off 3 bases at V and 0 bases at J, with 12 bases between the two ends.

The V call is TRBV19, the J call TRBJ1-5; the match to TRBD1 covers 7 bases. CDR1 LNHDA and CDR2 SQIVND come from the germline V gene (reference sequence). The J segment lost 3 bases and the V segment lost 3 bases, leaving 8 bases of the junction unmatched. The CDR3 totals 16 residues. Here the CDR3 reads CASSIYGTAYNQPQHF. The CDR3 DNA follows: TGTGCCAGTAGTATTTACGGGACAGCGTACAATCAGCCCCAGCATTTT.

The chain employs TRBV10-1 and TRBJ1-1; D is perhaps TRBD1 (5 bases). Trimming removed 5 bases from V and 3 bases from J, with 13 bases in between. Germline V gene sequence: CDR1 WNHNN, CDR2 SYGVQD (reference sequence). The CDR3 extends over 14 amino acids. DNA for the CDR3: TGCGCCAGCAGTCAGTATCTAGGGGACACTGAAGCTTTCTTT. As protein: CASSQYLGDTEAFF.

The chain links TRBV19 to TRBJ2-2; TRBD2 agrees at 10 bases. Germline assignment: CDR1 LNHDA and CDR2 SQIVND (reference sequence). V dropped 9 bases and J dropped 5; count of bases not matched to a gene: 15. The CDR3 covers 17 residues. The CDR3 nucleotides are TGTGCCAGCAACCCGTTGCGTAGCGGGGGGACAACCGGGGAGCTGTTTTTT. As protein: CASNPLRSGGTTGELFF.

The V call is TRBV28, the J call TRBJ1-3; D not resolved. Germline loops: CDR1 MDHEN, CDR2 SYDVKM. Trimming removed 7 bases from V and 0 bases from J, with 19 bases in between. The CDR3 loop spans 17 amino acids. The CDR3 bases are TGTGCCAGCAACCCGTTGCGGCTCAGATACTCTGGAAACACCATATATTTT. Translating gives CASNPLRLRYSGNTIYF.

The chain carries TRBV28 and TRBJ1-2; TRBD1 aligns across 9 bases. V was clipped by 7 bases and J by 6 bases; unmatched bases: 12. Germline V gives CDR1 MDHEN, CDR2 SYDVKM. The CDR3 length is 15 residues. The CDR3 coding sequence is TGTGCCAGCACGAGCCCGGGACAGGGCGGGGATGGCTACACCTTC. As protein: CASTSPGQGGDGYTF.

The rearrangement links TRBV5-5 to TRBJ2-2, with 10 bases fitting TRBD1. The CDR3 is made up of 14 amino acids. Germline trimming cut 5 bases from V and 4 bases from J; bases unmatched to any gene: 2. Germline V gene data show CDR1 as SGHKS and CDR2 as YYEKEE (reference sequence). This CDR3 reads CASRTGGFTGELFF. In nucleotides, the CDR3 is TGTGCCAGCAGGACAGGGGGCTTCACCGGGGAGCTGTTTTTT. The complete variable domain, with remaining parts taken from reference TRBV5-5 and TRBJ2-2, reads DAGVTQSPTHLIKTRGQQVTLRCSPISGHKSVSWYQQVLGQGPQFIFQYYEKEERGRGNFPDRFSARQFPNYSSELNVNALLLGDSALYLCASRTGGFTGELFFGEGSRLTVL.

About this clone itself: One end of the junction varies from germline; a read error may be responsible. J is TRBJ2-7 and V is TRBV7-9, with D perhaps matching TRBD2 (5 bases). Germline CDR1 SEHNR, CDR2 FQNEAQ (reference sequence). There are 14 residues in the CDR3. CDR3 DNA sequence: TGTTCCAGCAGCGACCCTGATGAGGGCTACGAGCAGTACTTC. Translated, it gives CSSSDPDEGYEQYF.

This clone was seen a single time. The chain combines TRBV7-2 with TRBJ1-2; 9 bases map to TRBD1. The CDR3 contains 16 residues. Trimming removed 2 bases from V and 7 bases from J; junction bases left unmatched: 11. Germline CDR1 and CDR2: SGHTA and FQGNSA. Written as DNA, the CDR3 is TGTGCCAGCAGCTTACAAATGGGACAGGGCTTCGCTGGCTACACCTTC. Translation gives CASSLQMGQGFAGYTF.